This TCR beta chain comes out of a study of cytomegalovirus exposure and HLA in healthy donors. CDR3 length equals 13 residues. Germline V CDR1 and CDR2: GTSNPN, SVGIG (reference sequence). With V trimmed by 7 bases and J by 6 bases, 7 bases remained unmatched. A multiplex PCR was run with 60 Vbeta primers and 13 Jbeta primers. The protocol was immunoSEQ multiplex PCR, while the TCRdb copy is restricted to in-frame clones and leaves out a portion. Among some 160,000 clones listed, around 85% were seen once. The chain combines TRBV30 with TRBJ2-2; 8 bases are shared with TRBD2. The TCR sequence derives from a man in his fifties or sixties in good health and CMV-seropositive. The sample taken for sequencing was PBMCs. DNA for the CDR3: TGTGCCTCGGCCGGGACTAGTTCCGGGGAGCTGTTTTTT. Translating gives CASAGTSSGELFF.